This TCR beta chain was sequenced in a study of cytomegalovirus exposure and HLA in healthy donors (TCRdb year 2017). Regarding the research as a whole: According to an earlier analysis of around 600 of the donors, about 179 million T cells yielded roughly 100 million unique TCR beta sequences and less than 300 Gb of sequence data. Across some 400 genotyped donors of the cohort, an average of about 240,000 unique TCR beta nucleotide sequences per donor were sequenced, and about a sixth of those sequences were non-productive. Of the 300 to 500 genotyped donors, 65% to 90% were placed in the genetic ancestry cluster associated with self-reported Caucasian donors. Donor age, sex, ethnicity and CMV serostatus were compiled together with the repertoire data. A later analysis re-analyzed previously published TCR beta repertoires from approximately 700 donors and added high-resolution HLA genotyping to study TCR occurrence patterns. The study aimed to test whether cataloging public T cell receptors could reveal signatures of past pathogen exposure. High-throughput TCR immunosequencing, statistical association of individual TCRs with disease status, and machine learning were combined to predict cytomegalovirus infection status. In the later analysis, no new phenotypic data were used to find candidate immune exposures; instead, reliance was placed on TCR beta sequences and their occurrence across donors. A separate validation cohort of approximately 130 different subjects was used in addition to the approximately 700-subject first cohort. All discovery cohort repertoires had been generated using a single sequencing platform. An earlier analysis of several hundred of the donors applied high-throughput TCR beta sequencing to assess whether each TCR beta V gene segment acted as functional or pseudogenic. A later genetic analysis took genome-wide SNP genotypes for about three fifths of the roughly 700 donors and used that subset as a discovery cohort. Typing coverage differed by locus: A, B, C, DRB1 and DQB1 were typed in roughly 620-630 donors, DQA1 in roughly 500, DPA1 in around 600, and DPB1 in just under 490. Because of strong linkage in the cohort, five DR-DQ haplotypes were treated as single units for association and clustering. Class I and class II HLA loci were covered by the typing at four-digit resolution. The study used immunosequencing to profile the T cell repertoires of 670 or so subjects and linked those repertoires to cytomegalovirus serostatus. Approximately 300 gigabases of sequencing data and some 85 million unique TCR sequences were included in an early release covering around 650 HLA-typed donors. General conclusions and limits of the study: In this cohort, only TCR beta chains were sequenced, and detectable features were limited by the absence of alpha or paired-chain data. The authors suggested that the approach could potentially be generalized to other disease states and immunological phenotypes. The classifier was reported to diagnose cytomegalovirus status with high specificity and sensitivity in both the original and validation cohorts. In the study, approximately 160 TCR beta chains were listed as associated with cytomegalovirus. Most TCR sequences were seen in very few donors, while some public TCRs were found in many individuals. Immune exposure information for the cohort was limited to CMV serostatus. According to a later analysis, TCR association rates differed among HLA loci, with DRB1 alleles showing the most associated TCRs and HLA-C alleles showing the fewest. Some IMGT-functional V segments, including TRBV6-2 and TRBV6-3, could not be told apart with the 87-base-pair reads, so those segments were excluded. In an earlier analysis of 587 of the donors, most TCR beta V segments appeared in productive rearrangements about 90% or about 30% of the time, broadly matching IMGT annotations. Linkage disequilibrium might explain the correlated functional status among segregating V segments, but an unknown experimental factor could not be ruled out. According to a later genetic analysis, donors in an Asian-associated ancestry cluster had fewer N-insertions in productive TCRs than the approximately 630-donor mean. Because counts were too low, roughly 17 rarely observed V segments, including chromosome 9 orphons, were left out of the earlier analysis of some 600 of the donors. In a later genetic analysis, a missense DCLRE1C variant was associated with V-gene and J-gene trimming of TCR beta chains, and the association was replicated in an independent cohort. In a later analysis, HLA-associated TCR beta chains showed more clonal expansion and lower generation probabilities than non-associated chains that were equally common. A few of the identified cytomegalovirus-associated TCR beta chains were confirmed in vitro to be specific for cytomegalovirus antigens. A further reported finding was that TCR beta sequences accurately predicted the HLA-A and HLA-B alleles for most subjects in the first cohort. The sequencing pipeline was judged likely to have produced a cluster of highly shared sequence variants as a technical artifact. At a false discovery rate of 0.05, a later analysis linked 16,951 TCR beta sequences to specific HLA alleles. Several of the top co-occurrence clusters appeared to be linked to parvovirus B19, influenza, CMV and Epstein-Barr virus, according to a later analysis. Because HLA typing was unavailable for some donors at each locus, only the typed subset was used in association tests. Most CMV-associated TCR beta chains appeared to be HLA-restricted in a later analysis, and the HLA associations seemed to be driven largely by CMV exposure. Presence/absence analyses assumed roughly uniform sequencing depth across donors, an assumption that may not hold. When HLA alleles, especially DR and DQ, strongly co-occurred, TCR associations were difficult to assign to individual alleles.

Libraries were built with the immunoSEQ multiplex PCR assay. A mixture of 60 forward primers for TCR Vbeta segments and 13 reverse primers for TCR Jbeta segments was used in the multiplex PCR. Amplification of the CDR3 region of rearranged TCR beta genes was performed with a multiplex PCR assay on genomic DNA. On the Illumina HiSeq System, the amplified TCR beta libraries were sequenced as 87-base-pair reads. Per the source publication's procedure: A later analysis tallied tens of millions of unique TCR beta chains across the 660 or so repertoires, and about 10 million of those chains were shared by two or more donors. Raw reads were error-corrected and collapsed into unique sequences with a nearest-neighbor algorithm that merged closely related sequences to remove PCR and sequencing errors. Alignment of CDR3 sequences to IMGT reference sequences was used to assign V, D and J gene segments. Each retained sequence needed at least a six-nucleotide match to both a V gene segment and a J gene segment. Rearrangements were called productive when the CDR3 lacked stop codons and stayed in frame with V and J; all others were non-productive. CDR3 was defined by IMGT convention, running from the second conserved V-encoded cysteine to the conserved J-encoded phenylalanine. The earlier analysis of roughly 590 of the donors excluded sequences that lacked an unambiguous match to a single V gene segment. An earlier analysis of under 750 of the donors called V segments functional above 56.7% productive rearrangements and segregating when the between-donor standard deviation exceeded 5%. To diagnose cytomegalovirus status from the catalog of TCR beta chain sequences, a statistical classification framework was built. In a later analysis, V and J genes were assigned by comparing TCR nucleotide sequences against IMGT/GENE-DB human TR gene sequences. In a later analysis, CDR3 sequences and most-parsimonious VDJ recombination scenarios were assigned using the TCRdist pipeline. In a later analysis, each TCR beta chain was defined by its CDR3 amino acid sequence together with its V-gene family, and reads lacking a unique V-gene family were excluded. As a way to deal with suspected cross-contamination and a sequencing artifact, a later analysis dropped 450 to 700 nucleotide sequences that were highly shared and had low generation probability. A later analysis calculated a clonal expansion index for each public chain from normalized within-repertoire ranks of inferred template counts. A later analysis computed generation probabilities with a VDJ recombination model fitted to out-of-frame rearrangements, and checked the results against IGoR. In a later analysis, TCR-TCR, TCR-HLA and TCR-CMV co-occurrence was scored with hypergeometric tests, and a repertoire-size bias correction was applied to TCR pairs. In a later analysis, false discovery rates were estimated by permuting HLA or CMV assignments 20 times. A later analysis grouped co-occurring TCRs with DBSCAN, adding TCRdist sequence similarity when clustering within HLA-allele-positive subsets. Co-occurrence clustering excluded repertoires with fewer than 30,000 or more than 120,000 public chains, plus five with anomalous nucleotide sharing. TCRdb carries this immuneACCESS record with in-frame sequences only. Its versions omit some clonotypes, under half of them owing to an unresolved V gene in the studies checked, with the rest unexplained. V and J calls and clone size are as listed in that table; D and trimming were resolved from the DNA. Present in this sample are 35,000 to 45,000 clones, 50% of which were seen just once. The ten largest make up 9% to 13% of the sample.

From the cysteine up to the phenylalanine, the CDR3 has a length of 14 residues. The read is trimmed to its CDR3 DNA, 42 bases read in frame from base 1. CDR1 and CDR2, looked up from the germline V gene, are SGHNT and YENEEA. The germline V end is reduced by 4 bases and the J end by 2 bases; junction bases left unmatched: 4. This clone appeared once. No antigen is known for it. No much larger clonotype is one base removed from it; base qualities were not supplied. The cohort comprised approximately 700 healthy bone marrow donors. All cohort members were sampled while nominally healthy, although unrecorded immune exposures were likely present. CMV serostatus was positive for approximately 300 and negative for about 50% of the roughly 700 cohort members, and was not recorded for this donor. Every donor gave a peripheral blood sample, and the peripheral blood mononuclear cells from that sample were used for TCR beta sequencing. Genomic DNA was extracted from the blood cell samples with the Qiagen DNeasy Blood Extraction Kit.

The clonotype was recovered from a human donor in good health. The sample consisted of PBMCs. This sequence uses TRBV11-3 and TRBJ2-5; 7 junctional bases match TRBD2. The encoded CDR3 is CASSSERGQETQYF. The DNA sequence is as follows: TGTGCCAGCAGCTCAGAGCGGGGTCAAGAGACCCAGTACTTC.